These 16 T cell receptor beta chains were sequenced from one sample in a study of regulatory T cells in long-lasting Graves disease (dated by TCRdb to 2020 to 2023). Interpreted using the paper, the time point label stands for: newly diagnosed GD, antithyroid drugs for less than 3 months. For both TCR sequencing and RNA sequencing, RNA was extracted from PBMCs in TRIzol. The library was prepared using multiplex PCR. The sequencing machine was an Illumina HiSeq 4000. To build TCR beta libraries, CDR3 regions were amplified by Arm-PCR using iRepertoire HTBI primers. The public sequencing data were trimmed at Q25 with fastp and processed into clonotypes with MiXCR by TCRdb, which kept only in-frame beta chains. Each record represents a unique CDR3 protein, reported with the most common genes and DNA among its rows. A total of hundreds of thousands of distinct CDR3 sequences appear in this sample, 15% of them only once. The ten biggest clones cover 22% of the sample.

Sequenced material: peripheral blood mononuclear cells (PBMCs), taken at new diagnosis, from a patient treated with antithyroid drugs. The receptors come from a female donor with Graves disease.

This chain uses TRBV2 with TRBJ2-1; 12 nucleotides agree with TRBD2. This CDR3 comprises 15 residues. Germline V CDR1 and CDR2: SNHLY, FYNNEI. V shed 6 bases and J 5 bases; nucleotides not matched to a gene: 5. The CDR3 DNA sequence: TGTGCCAGCAGAGCGACTAGCGGGGGAAACAATGAGCAGTTCTTC. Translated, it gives CASRATSGGNNEQFF.

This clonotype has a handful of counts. The CDR3 bases are TGTGCCAGCAGTGAGGGGCTGGGGGCCCAGCATTTT. Protein: CASSEGLGAQHF. V usage is TRBV12-3 or TRBV12-4 and J usage is TRBJ1-5, with a weak D call TRBD1 (5 bases). The V end was cut by 5 bases, the J end by 11 bases, with 13 bases between. The CDR3 runs 12 residues.

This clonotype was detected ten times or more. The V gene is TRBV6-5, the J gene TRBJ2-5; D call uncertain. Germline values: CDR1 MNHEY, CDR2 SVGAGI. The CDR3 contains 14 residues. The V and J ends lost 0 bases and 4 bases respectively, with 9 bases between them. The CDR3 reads CASSYSARTETQYF. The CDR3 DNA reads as TGTGCCAGCAGTTACTCGGCCAGAACAGAGACCCAGTACTTC.

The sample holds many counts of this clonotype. The CDR3: CSVLPPTGKVGNEQFF. CDR3 DNA sequence: TGCAGCGTGCTCCCCCCAACGGGAAAGGTGGGCAATGAGCAGTTCTTC. The genes are TRBV29-1 and TRBJ2-1; D possibly corresponds to TRBD2 (5 bases). Germline V gene lookup returns CDR1 SQVTM and CDR2 ANQGSEA. The CDR3 loop spans 16 amino acids. The V end was cut by 6 bases, the J end by 6 bases, with 24 bases between.

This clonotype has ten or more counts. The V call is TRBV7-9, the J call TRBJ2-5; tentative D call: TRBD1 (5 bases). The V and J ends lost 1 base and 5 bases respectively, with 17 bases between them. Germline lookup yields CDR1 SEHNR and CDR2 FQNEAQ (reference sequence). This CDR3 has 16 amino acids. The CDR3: CASSLVGLAATETQYF. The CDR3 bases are TGTGCCAGCAGCTTAGTGGGGCTGGCGGCAACGGAGACCCAGTACTTC.

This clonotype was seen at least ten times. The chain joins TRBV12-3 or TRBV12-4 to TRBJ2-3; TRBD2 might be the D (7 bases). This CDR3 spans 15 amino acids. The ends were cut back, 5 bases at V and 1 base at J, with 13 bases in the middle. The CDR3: CASSLGGHGTDTQYF. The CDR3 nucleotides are TGTGCCAGCAGTCTGGGGGGGCACGGCACAGATACGCAGTATTTT.

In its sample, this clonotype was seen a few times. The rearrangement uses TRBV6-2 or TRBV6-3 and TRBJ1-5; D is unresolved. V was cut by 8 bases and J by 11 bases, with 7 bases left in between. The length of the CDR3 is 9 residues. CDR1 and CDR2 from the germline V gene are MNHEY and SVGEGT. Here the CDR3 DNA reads TGTGCCAGCGGGGTAGCCCAGCATTTT. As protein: CASGVAQHF.

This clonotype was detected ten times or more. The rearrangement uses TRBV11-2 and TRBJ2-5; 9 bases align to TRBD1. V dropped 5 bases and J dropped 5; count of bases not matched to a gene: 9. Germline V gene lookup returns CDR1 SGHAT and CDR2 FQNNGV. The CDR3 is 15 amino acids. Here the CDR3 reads CASSVQGASGETQYF. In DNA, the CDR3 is TGTGCCAGCAGCGTACAGGGGGCGTCTGGGGAGACCCAGTACTTC. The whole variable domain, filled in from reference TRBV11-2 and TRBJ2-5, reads EAGVAQSPRYKIIEKRQSVAFWCNPISGHATLYWYQQILGQGPKLLIQFQNNGVVDDSQLPKDRFSAERLKGVDSTLKIQPAKLEDSAVYLCASSVQGASGETQYFGPGTRLLVL.

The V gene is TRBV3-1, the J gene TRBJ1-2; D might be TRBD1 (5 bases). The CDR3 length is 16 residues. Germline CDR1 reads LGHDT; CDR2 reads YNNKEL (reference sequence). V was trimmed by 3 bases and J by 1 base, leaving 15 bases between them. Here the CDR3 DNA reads TGTGCCAGCAGCCATGGGGCTTTAAATCTTAACTATGGCTACACCTTC. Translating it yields CASSHGALNLNYGYTF.

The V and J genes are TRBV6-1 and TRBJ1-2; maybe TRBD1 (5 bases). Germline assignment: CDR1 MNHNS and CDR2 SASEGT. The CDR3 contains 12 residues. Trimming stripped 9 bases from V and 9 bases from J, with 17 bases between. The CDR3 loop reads CARSPHQGSYTF. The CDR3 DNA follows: TGTGCCAGAAGCCCCCACCAGGGCAGCTACACCTTC.

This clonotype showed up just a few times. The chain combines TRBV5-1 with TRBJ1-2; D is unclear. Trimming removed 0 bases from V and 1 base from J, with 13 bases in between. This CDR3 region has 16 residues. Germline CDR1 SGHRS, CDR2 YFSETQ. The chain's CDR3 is CASSLGPRRNNYGYTF. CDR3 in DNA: TGCGCCAGCAGCTTGGGGCCCCGGAGGAATAACTATGGCTACACCTTC.

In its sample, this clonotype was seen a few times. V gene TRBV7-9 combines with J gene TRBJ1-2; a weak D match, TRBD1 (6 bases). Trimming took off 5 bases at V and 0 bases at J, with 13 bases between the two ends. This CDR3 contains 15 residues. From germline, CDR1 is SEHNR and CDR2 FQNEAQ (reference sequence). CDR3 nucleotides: TGTGCCAGCAGCCATAGGGACACCGCTAACTATGGCTACACCTTC. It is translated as CASSHRDTANYGYTF.

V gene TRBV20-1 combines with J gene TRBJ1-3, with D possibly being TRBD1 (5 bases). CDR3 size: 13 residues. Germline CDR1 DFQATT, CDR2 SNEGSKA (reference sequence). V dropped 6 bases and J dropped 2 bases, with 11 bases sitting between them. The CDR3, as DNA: TGCAGTGCCCTCGGGGGAACTGGAAACACCATATATTTT. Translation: CSALGGTGNTIYF.

CDR3 bases: TGTGCCACCACCACTTCGGGACTGCAGAACACTGAAGCTTTCTTT. Its protein product is CATTTSGLQNTEAFF. The J gene is TRBJ1-1, the V gene TRBV15; perhaps TRBD1 as D (5 bases). The germline V gene has CDR1 LNHNV and CDR2 YYDKDF (reference sequence). With 7 bases removed from V and 1 base from J, the gap between germline ends came to 16 bases. This CDR3 is 15 amino acids long. Full variable domain (missing parts from reference TRBV15 and TRBJ1-1): DAMVIQNPRYQVTQFGKPVTLSCSQTLNHNVMYWYQQKSSQAPKLLFHYYDKDFNNEADTPDNFQSRRPNTSFCFLDIRSPGLGDTAMYLCATTTSGLQNTEAFFGQGTRLTVV.

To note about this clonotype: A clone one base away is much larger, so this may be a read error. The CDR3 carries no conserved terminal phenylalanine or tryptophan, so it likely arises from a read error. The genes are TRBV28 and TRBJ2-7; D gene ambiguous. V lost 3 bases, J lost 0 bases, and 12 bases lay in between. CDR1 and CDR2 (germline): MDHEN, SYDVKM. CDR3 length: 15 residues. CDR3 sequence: CASSLHSLSSYEQYL. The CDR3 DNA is TGTGCCAGCAGTTTGCACAGCCTTAGCTCCTACGAGCAGTACCTC.

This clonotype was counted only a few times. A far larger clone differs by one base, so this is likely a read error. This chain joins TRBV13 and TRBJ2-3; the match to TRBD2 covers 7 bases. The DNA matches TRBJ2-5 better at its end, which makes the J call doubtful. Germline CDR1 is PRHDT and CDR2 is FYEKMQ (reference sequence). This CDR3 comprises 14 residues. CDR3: CASSTRREGGTQYF. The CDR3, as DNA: TGTGCCAGCTCGACTCGGAGGGAGGGAGGGACCCAGTACTTC.